The entry below describes one T cell receptor beta chain. Its antigen remains unknown. Researchers reported that TCR beta cDNA libraries carried unique molecular identifiers. About 540,000 cDNA molecules were obtained from about 1 to 10 million T cells. TCRdb re-derived calls from the PCR reads in MiXCR, one entry per CDR3 protein. Of approximately 630,000 distinct CDR3 sequences in the sample, roughly three fifths were seen once. This sample is drawn from a study of post-analysis software for immune sequencing data. Study-wide context: Relapsing-remitting, secondary progressive and progressive-relapsing forms of multiple sclerosis all featured among disease courses. Study-level findings and limits: Those samples that were prepared in the same batch co-clustered strongly by F measure. Controls significantly exceeded multiple sclerosis patients in normalized Chao1 diversity. Patients used about five TRBV segments, including TRBV5-6, TRBV5-1 and TRBV20-1, more often than controls.

Germline V CDR1 and CDR2: SQVTM, ANQGSEA. The V gene end was trimmed by 1 base and the J gene end by 5 bases; junction bases not matched to a gene: 10. The CDR3 is 17 residues long. The sequence was obtained from a girl aged 2-10 years with multiple sclerosis. V and J are TRBV29-1 and TRBJ2-3; TRBD2 matches at 12 bases. Sequencing was done on a sample of blood. In DNA, the CDR3 is TGCAGCGTTGAAGGGTCGCTAGCGGGAGGGCCTGGAGATACGCAGTATTTT. As protein: CSVEGSLAGGPGDTQYF.